These 18 T cell receptor beta chains were sequenced from one sample in a study of cytomegalovirus exposure and HLA in healthy donors. A multiplex PCR was run with 60 Vbeta primers and 13 Jbeta primers. Sequencing was performed with immunoSEQ multiplex PCR; in TCRdb, only in-frame clones are kept and a portion is missing. There are over 200,000 clones in the sample; around 89% occur only once, and roughly 1% lies in the top ten. The sequencing sample was made of PBMCs. These receptors were collected from a young woman in good health and CMV-seronegative.

This chain joins TRBV6-5 and TRBJ1-4; 8 bases line up with TRBD1. The trim removed 0 bases at V and 6 bases at J, leaving 6 bases unmatched. The germline V gene has CDR1 MNHEY and CDR2 SVGAGI. This CDR3 contains 16 residues. CDR3 sequence: CASSYSTGERYEKLFF. The CDR3, as DNA: TGTGCCAGCAGTTACTCGACAGGGGAGCGGTATGAAAAACTGTTTTTT.

The sample holds a few counts of this clone. The V and J genes are TRBV5-1 and TRBJ1-4; TRBD1 aligns across 8 bases. The V segment lost 0 bases and the J segment 2 bases; nucleotides outside the gene matches: 15. The CDR3 contains 20 residues. CDR1 is SGHRS, CDR2 YFSETQ, per germline. CDR3: CASSLVALDRVAPTNEKLFF. The CDR3 DNA sequence: TGCGCCAGCAGCTTGGTAGCTTTGGACAGGGTAGCGCCCACTAATGAAAAACTGTTTTTT.

This chain uses TRBV7-3 with TRBJ2-3, with 7 bases lining up with TRBD2. CDR3 size: 15 residues. With V trimmed by 8 bases and J by 4 bases, 12 bases remained unmatched. The germline gives CDR1 SGHTA, CDR2 FQGTGA. The CDR3 DNA sequence: TGTGCCAGCGGCGAGGGCGGGAGCGAGGCAGATACGCAGTATTTT. It specifies CASGEGGSEADTQYF.

This clone was counted a single time. The chain employs TRBV6-5 and TRBJ2-7; 9 bases agree with TRBD1. The CDR3 runs 15 residues. The J segment lost 6 bases and the V segment lost 2 bases, leaving 8 bases of the junction unmatched. Germline V gene data show CDR1 as MNHEY and CDR2 as SVGAGI. DNA for the CDR3: TGTGCCAGCAGTTACGTCTCGGGACAGGGTGGCGAGCAGTACTTC. Residues: CASSYVSGQGGEQYF.

The V gene is TRBV2, the J gene TRBJ2-7, with TRBD2 identical over 7 bases. Germline V lookup: CDR1 SNHLY, CDR2 FYNNEI. The CDR3 is 16 amino acids. Trimming cost V 3 bases and J 2 bases; bases outside gene matches: 10. The CDR3 region has the DNA TGTGCCAGCAGTGATGGTCTTCTAGCGGCGCCCTACGAGCAGTACTTC. It codes for CASSDGLLAAPYEQYF.

V and J are TRBV7-9 and TRBJ2-2; D perhaps matches TRBD1 (6 bases). The CDR3 runs to 13 residues. The V gene's germline CDR1 is SEHNR and CDR2 FQNEAQ (reference sequence). V was clipped by 6 bases and J by 4 bases, with 9 bases between them. CDR3 amino acids: CASRPDSTGELFF. CDR3 bases: TGTGCCAGCAGGCCGGACAGCACCGGGGAGCTGTTTTTT.

The J gene is TRBJ2-6, the V gene TRBV10-1; D gene ambiguous. The CDR3 runs to 15 residues. Germline CDR1 WNHNN, CDR2 SYGVQD (reference sequence). Between the trimmed V and J ends, which lost 2 bases and 0 bases, there was a span of 5 bases. The CDR3 here is CASSEHGSGANVLTF. The CDR3 DNA sequence: TGCGCCAGCAGTGAGCACGGCTCTGGGGCCAACGTCCTGACTTTC.

A remark on this clone: Other DNA variants within this sample encode the same CDR3. The J gene is TRBJ1-2, the V gene TRBV6-1, with D tentatively TRBD1 (6 bases). From germline, CDR1 is MNHNS and CDR2 SASEGT. The CDR3 is made up of 11 amino acids. V lost 4 bases, J lost 8 bases, and 8 bases lay in between. CDR3 in DNA: TGTGCCAGCAGTGTACAGGGCGGCTACACCTTC. Encoded protein: CASSVQGGYTF.

This clone has a single count. The V gene is TRBV7-2, the J gene TRBJ2-7; a possible D gene is TRBD2 (5 bases). The CDR3 consists of 14 residues. V was trimmed by 0 bases and J by 2 bases, leaving 8 bases between them. Germline V gene lookup returns CDR1 SGHTA and CDR2 FQGNSA. CDR3 sequence reads: CASSLARAAYEQYF. The CDR3 DNA reads TGTGCCAGCAGCTTAGCGCGGGCAGCCTACGAGCAGTACTTC.

The J gene is TRBJ2-2, the V gene TRBV5-1; D is undetermined. Trimming took 3 bases from V and 1 from J, leaving 7 bases between them. The CDR3 totals 14 residues. The germline V gene has CDR1 SGHRS and CDR2 YFSETQ. This CDR3 reads CASSSFGNTGELFF. CDR3 in DNA: TGCGCCAGCAGCTCATTCGGGAACACCGGGGAGCTGTTTTTT.

The V gene is TRBV13, the J gene TRBJ2-2, with a possible D match to TRBD2 (6 bases). Trimming stripped 1 base from V and 2 bases from J, with 8 bases between. The germline CDR1 and CDR2 sequences are PRHDT and FYEKMQ (reference sequence). The CDR3 runs to 15 residues. The CDR3 is CASSLDGGNTGELFF. In nucleotides, the CDR3 is TGTGCCAGCAGCTTAGACGGGGGTAACACCGGGGAGCTGTTTTTT. The full variable domain, in which reference TRBV13 and TRBJ2-2 provide the parts outside the CDR3, is AAGVIQSPRHLIKEKRETATLKCYPIPRHDTVYWYQQGPGQDPQFLISFYEKMQSDKGSIPDRFSAQQFSDYHSELNMSSLELGDSALYFCASSLDGGNTGELFFGEGSRLTVL.

This clone was found a few times. The chain recombines TRBV18 with TRBJ2-7; 9 bases match TRBD2. This CDR3 has 15 residues. J was trimmed by 2 bases and V by 6 bases; bases with no gene match: 8. CDR1 is KGHSH, CDR2 LQKENI, per germline. The CDR3 reads CASSRTPSGTYEQYF. In DNA form, the CDR3 reads TGTGCCAGCTCCCGAACACCTAGCGGGACCTACGAGCAGTACTTC.

The gene calls are TRBV6-6 and TRBJ1-1, with D hard to call. This CDR3 region has 14 residues. The V gene lost 2 bases and the J gene lost 1 base, with 8 bases spanning the gap. Looked up from germline, CDR1 is MNHNY and CDR2 is SVGAGI (reference sequence). This CDR3 is CASSYGETNTEAFF. CDR3 DNA sequence: TGTGCCAGCAGTTACGGAGAGACGAACACTGAAGCTTTCTTT.

CDR3 loop: CASSRDRANYGYTF. The CDR3 DNA is TGTGCCAGCAGCCGGGACAGGGCTAACTATGGCTACACCTTC. The chain is built from TRBV21-1 and TRBJ1-2; the table assigns TRBD1, which was not confirmed against the DNA. TRBV21-1 is flagged as a pseudogene. CDR3 length equals 14 residues.

This chain links TRBV4-1 with TRBJ1-2; 11 bases align to TRBD1. CDR1 is MGHRA and CDR2 is YSYEKL in the germline V gene. V shed 2 bases, J shed 7 bases, and the junction held 12 bases outside the gene matches. The CDR3 contains 17 residues. In DNA form, the CDR3 reads TGCGCCAGCAGCCAATCGATGGGGGACAGGGGGGTGACTGGCTACACCTTC. It codes for CASSQSMGDRGVTGYTF.

The chain is built from TRBV30 and TRBJ1-2, with 10 bases identical to TRBD1. Per germline, CDR1 GTSNPN and CDR2 SVGIG (reference sequence). With V trimmed by 2 bases and J by 7 bases, 10 bases remained unmatched. There are 15 residues in the CDR3. The CDR3 bases are TGTGCCTGGAGTCAGACAGGGGGCGCTTCTGGTGGCTACACCTTC. This codes for CAWSQTGGASGGYTF.

This sequence joins TRBV6-1 and TRBJ2-1, with 11 bases fitting TRBD2. Germline values: CDR1 MNHNS, CDR2 SASEGT. J lost 5 bases, V lost 2 bases, and 5 bases had no gene match. This CDR3 is 16 amino acids long. The CDR3 DNA follows: TGTGCCAGCAGTGAACATAGCGGGAGGGGTGACAATGAGCAGTTCTTC. It is translated as CASSEHSGRGDNEQFF.

The rearrangement joins TRBV9 to TRBJ1-2; 7 bases are a match to TRBD1. Trimming removed 4 bases from V and 7 bases from J; junction bases left unmatched: 7. Germline CDR1 SGDLS, CDR2 YYNGEE. This CDR3 is 13 amino acids long. CDR3 nucleotides: TGTGCCAGCAGCCCGACCACAGGGGTTGGCTACACCTTC. This sequence encodes CASSPTTGVGYTF.